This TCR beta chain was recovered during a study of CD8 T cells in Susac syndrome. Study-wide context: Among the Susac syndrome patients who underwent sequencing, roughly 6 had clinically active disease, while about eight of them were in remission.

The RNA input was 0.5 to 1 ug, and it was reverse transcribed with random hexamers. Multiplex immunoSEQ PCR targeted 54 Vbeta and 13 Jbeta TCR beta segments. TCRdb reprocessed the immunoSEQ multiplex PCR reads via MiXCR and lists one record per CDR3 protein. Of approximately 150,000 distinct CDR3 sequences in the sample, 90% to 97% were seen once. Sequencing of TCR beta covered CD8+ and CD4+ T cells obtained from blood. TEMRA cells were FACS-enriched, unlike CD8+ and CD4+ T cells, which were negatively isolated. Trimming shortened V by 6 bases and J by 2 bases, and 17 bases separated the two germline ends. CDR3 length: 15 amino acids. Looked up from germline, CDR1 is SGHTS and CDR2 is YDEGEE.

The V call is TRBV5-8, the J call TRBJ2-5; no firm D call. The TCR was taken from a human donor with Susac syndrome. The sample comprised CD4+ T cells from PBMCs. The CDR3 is CASKNLGGPQETQYF. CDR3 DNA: TGTGCCAGCAAAAATCTGGGCGGACCTCAAGAGACCCAGTACTTC.